Below, 22 T cell receptor beta chains from the same sample are listed, as sequenced in a study of T cell responses to AZD1222 COVID-19 vaccine. Sequencing used immunoSEQ multiplex PCR; TCRdb keeps in-frame clones, though not all of them. The sample comprises approximately 140,000 clones, roughly 90% of which are singletons, and around 5% rests with the top ten. The input for sequencing was peripheral blood, taken on day 0 of AZD1222 vaccination. Receptor source: an adult in good health.

The chain combines TRBV29-1 with TRBJ1-5, with D possibly being TRBD1 (5 bases). The CDR3 runs to 13 residues. Germline lookup yields CDR1 SQVTM and CDR2 ANQGSEA. V dropped 0 bases and J dropped 4 bases, with 7 bases sitting between them. CDR3 in amino acids: CSVEEQGNQPQHF. The DNA for the CDR3 is TGCAGCGTTGAAGAGCAGGGAAATCAGCCCCAGCATTTT.

The V and J genes are TRBV5-1 and TRBJ2-5; D not resolved. The CDR3 has 14 amino acids. V lost 0 bases and J lost 1, with 7 bases in between. Per germline, CDR1 SGHRS and CDR2 YFSETQ. In DNA form, the CDR3 reads TGCGCCAGCAGCTTGGCAGGCCCCCAAGAGACCCAGTACTTC. Translation gives CASSLAGPQETQYF. Based on the CDR3 plus reference TRBV5-1 and TRBJ2-5, the full variable domain is KAGVTQTPRYLIKTRGQQVTLSCSPISGHRSVSWYQQTPGQGLQFLFEYFSETQRNKGNFPGRFSGRQFSNSRSEMNVSTLELGDSALYLCASSLAGPQETQYFGPGTRLLVL.

The chain is built from TRBV24-1 and TRBJ2-1; 9 bases match TRBD2. The trim removed 4 bases at V and 11 bases at J, leaving 2 bases unmatched. CDR3 size: 12 residues. Looked up from germline, CDR1 is KGHDR and CDR2 is SFDVKD. For the CDR3, the DNA is TGTGCCACCAGTGAGGGGACTAGCCAGCAGTTCTTC. As protein: CATSEGTSQQFF.

This chain uses TRBV5-6 with TRBJ1-2, with 7 bases fitting TRBD1. Germline V gives CDR1 SGHDT, CDR2 YYEEEE. V was clipped by 4 bases and J by 2 bases; unmatched bases: 5. The CDR3 spans 14 residues. The CDR3 DNA reads TGTGCCAGCAGCCGTAAGGACAGGAACTATGGCTACACCTTC. Its protein is CASSRKDRNYGYTF.

The chain carries TRBV7-2 and TRBJ2-7; TRBD2 aligns across 8 bases. Trimming cost V 5 bases and J 3 bases; bases outside gene matches: 3. CDR1 SGHTA and CDR2 FQGNSA come from the germline V gene. The CDR3 totals 13 residues. The CDR3, as DNA: TGTGCCAGCAGCCTTAGCGGGAACTACGAGCAGTACTTC. It translates to CASSLSGNYEQYF.

The V call is TRBV4-3, the J call TRBJ2-1; tentative D call: TRBD2 (6 bases). Germline assignment: CDR1 LGHNA and CDR2 YSLEER. Trimming shortened V by 0 bases and J by 4 bases, and 10 bases separated the two germline ends. The CDR3 runs to 15 residues. CDR3 amino acids: CASSQDLGGYNEQFF. The CDR3 nucleotides are TGCGCCAGCAGCCAAGATCTTGGAGGGTACAATGAGCAGTTCTTC.

In DNA form, the CDR3 reads TGTGCCTGGTCCCCCGGGTTTGGATGGGGAGCAAACAATGAGCAGTTCTTC. Encoded protein: CAWSPGFGWGANNEQFF. The rearrangement joins TRBV30 to TRBJ2-1, with a tentative D call TRBD2 (5 bases). Trimming stripped 5 bases from V and 5 bases from J, with 25 bases between. Germline CDR1 and CDR2: GTSNPN and SVGIG (reference sequence). This CDR3 has 17 amino acids.

The V gene is TRBV29-1, the J gene TRBJ2-4; D is possibly TRBD1 or TRBD2 (5 bases each). Germline CDR1 SQVTM, CDR2 ANQGSEA. V lost 4 bases, J lost 5 bases, and 12 bases lay in between. This CDR3 spans 13 amino acids. The CDR3 DNA is TGCAGCGTTGGGGGCGCCGGGGAAAACATTCAGTACTTC. Translated: CSVGGAGENIQYF.

The chain couples TRBV30 to TRBJ2-7; D is possibly TRBD1 (6 bases). V was shortened by 3 bases and J by 4 bases, with 10 bases between the two germline ends. The CDR3 has 12 residues. Germline V gene lookup returns CDR1 GTSNPN and CDR2 SVGIG (reference sequence). The CDR3 coding sequence is TGTGCCTGGAGAGGGGACACTTACGAGCAGTACTTC. The encoded protein is CAWRGDTYEQYF.

V gene TRBV5-6 combines with J gene TRBJ2-7, with 9 bases lining up with TRBD1. Germline-derived CDR1 and CDR2 are SGHDT and YYEEEE. CDR3 length: 13 residues. V was clipped by 4 bases and J by 6 bases; unmatched bases: 5. CDR3 amino acids: CASSHDRGGEQYF. Written as DNA, the CDR3 is TGTGCCAGCAGCCATGACAGGGGGGGCGAGCAGTACTTC. Drawing the rest from reference TRBV5-6 and TRBJ2-7, the complete variable domain is DAGVTQSPTHLIKTRGQQVTLRCSPKSGHDTVSWYQQALGQGPQFIFQYYEEEERQRGNFPDRFSGHQFPNYSSELNVNALLLGDSALYLCASSHDRGGEQYFGPGTRLTVT.

This sequence joins TRBV6-5 and TRBJ1-4; TRBD1 matches at 7 bases. J lost 7 bases, V lost 2 bases, and 7 bases had no gene match. Per germline, CDR1 MNHEY and CDR2 SVGAGI. CDR3 length: 15 residues. In DNA, the CDR3 is TGTGCCAGCAGTTACGGAGGGGGCGCAGGTGAAAAACTGTTTTTT. Amino acids: CASSYGGGAGEKLFF.

This chain joins TRBV28 and TRBJ1-1, with D uncertain. The V and J ends lost 5 bases and 12 bases respectively, with 10 bases between them. CDR1 is MDHEN and CDR2 is SYDVKM in the germline V gene. The CDR3 consists of 10 residues. CDR3 nucleotides: TGTGCCAGCAGTCGCGGAGCCCCTTTCTTT. Encoded protein: CASSRGAPFF.

The gene calls are TRBV6-5 and TRBJ1-5; a weak D match, TRBD1 (6 bases). Between the trimmed V and J ends, which lost 6 bases and 5 bases, there was a span of 14 bases. Germline loops: CDR1 MNHEY, CDR2 SVGAGI. This CDR3 region has 14 residues. DNA for the CDR3: TGTGCCAGCAGGTCCAGGGGCGTCTATCAGCCCCAGCATTTT. It specifies CASRSRGVYQPQHF.

The chain carries TRBV24-1 and TRBJ2-1; 9 bases fit TRBD1. The CDR3 is made up of 12 amino acids. V lost 6 bases, J lost 15 bases, and 8 bases stayed unmatched. Germline CDR1 and CDR2: KGHDR and SFDVKD. CDR3 sequence: CATSKTGTGPFF. CDR3 nucleotide sequence: TGTGCCACCAGTAAAACCGGGACAGGGCCGTTCTTC.

The chain has TRBV28 and TRBJ2-7; TRBD1 matches at 7 bases. This CDR3 comprises 16 residues. V lost 3 bases and J lost 1; bases outside the gene matches: 9. Germline assignment: CDR1 MDHEN and CDR2 SYDVKM. The CDR3 region is CASSLGRSGGSYEQYF. The CDR3 nucleotides are TGTGCCAGCAGTTTGGGACGCTCAGGGGGTTCCTACGAGCAGTACTTC.

The chain joins TRBV7-9 to TRBJ2-5; possible D gene TRBD2, 6 bases. The CDR3 runs 19 residues. The germline V and J ends were trimmed by 4 bases and 2 bases, with 26 bases remaining between them. Germline V gene sequence: CDR1 SEHNR, CDR2 FQNEAQ (reference sequence). CDR3 in amino acids: CASSSGPGLAPVPQETQYF. The CDR3 coding sequence is TGTGCCAGCAGCTCGGGGCCGGGGCTAGCGCCCGTCCCACAAGAGACCCAGTACTTC.

This chain joins TRBV7-2 and TRBJ2-3; TRBD2 aligns across 7 bases. Germline V gives CDR1 SGHTA, CDR2 FQGNSA. This CDR3 has 16 residues. With V trimmed by 1 base and J by 0 bases, 4 bases remained unmatched. The DNA for the CDR3 is TGTGCCAGCAGCTTAGTGGGGGGGGGTAGCACAGATACGCAGTATTTT. This translates into CASSLVGGGSTDTQYF.

This clone was picked up one time. The chain couples TRBV6-2 or TRBV6-3 to TRBJ2-2, with D hard to call. Germline assignment: CDR1 MNHEY and CDR2 SVGEGT. This CDR3 contains 11 residues. V lost 4 bases and J lost 6, with 3 bases in between. In nucleotides, the CDR3 is TGTGCCAGCAGTTCAGCCGGGGAGCTGTTTTTT. It specifies CASSSAGELFF.

The rearrangement links TRBV4-3 to TRBJ2-1, with D tentatively TRBD2 (6 bases). Trimming left V 4 bases short and J 6 bases short, with 10 bases between. From germline, CDR1 is LGHNA and CDR2 YSLEER. CDR3 length: 13 amino acids. CDR3 in amino acids: CASSPLGGNEQFF. CDR3 nucleotide sequence: TGCGCCAGCAGCCCCCTCGGGGGCAATGAGCAGTTCTTC.

The chain recombines TRBV9 with TRBJ1-2, with 12 bases lining up with TRBD1. The CDR3 is 15 amino acids. After removal of 0 bases from V and 6 bases from J, the junction contained 3 bases not matched to a gene. Germline CDR1 and CDR2: SGDLS and YYNGEE. CDR3 loop: CASSVAGTGGHGYTF. DNA for the CDR3: TGTGCCAGCAGCGTAGCCGGGACAGGGGGCCATGGCTACACCTTC. Full variable domain (rest looked up from reference TRBV9 and TRBJ1-2): DSGVTQTPKHLITATGQRVTLRCSPRSGDLSVYWYQQSLDQGLQFLIQYYNGEERAKGNILERFSAQQFPDLHSELNLSSLELGDSALYFCASSVAGTGGHGYTFGSGTRLTVV.

This chain connects TRBV21-1 to TRBJ1-5; the table's D call of TRBD1 was not tested on the DNA. TRBV21-1 is listed as a pseudogene. This CDR3 is 16 amino acids long. CDR3 nucleotides: TGTGCCAGCAGCAAAGGGACAGGGATTGAGGATCAGCCCCAGCATTTT. Encoded protein: CASSKGTGIEDQPQHF.

This clone was seen a few times. The chain carries TRBV7-9 and TRBJ2-3, with D perhaps given as TRBD1 or TRBD2 (6 bases each). Germline V gives CDR1 SEHNR, CDR2 FQNEAQ (reference sequence). Deletions cut 1 base from V and 1 base from J, with 15 bases between. The CDR3 totals 17 residues. The CDR3 DNA follows: TGTGCCAGCAGCTTAGGGCCTGAGGGGGGAGGCACAGATACGCAGTATTTT. It is translated as CASSLGPEGGGTDTQYF.